The text below deals with one T cell receptor beta chain. Generation of TCR cDNA used 5'RACE template switching (which added a universal primer site and UMIs). MiXCR was run by TCRdb on the 5' RACE reads, yielding one entry per CDR3 protein. The sample carries some 80,000 distinct CDR3 sequences, 13% recorded once. The record originates from a study of T cells after yellow fever vaccination. Points from the study as a whole: Post-booster repertoires contained most primary-vaccination clones again (around 97% CD4, roughly 90% CD8).

The sequencing used CD8+ T cells not binding an NS4B(214-222) dextramer, sorted from PBMCs, collected about 21 days after the first yellow fever vaccination. The receptor comes from a man between 18 and 35 years old who received the YFV17D yellow fever vaccine.

CDR3: CASSPFLQETQYF. CDR3 bases: TGTGCCAGCAGCCCCTTCCTCCAAGAGACCCAGTACTTC. The chain has TRBV7-2 and TRBJ2-5, with D unresolved. Deletions cut 5 bases from V and 1 base from J, with 8 bases between. Germline V gene data show CDR1 as SGHTA and CDR2 as FQGNSA. CDR3 length: 13 amino acids.